Listed below are T cell receptor beta chains from one sample, sequenced in a study of blood T cell repertoires in COVID-19. Only in-frame clones appear in the TCRdb table, and some are missing; sequencing was by immunoSEQ multiplex PCR. The sample records 70,000 or so clones, 79% being singletons. Sample: peripheral blood. These receptors all stem from a man in his 60s with acute or convalescent COVID-19. Both conserved end residues are trimmed from each CDR3. The D gene is left open where the match is weak.

d_call v_call cdr3_aa
. TRBV5-6 ASSKRRLYGYT
. TRBV3-1/TRBV3-2 ASSQPGGQNNEQF
. TRBV28 ASKMGGESNQPQH
TRBD1 TRBV7-3 ASSQQGARSEAF
. TRBV29-1 SSGHTNTGELF
. TRBV27 ATTPGLVRGHEQY
TRBD1 TRBV7-3 ASSTGGTEAF
TRBD1 TRBV4-3 ASSQTGGAYTEAF
TRBD1 TRBV7-2 ASSLQGALNSPLH
. TRBV18 ASSPPGAQGSQVQY
. TRBV19 ASSISAGAGTEAF
. TRBV12-3/TRBV12-4 ASSQNGETQY
. TRBV27 ASKGGYQETQY
TRBD1 TRBV7-7 ASSPGTETYEQY
. TRBV7-2 ASSLDSAQGGTQY
. TRBV18 ASSPETISGKSPLH
. TRBV6-2/TRBV6-3 ASSYPIFGGPGELF
. TRBV6-2/TRBV6-3 ASSAGNYGYT
TRBD1 TRBV5-6 ASNTGGKGQPQH
TRBD1 TRBV19 ASSIPGGRYGYT
TRBD1 TRBV6-5 ASSYQITGEDTEAF
TRBD2 TRBV19 ASSAGLAGGPETQY
. TRBV5-1 ASSFTNEKLF
TRBD1 TRBV6-1 ASSDDRAGYT
. TRBV27 ASSLSWGREQY
TRBD1 TRBV2 ASNTGTGQEKLF
. TRBV30 AWRIIQIQPQH
. TRBV3-1/TRBV3-2 ASSQRGYEQY
. TRBV3-1/TRBV3-2 ASSQWIGAGETQY
. TRBV29-1 SVGRGYEQY
TRBD1 TRBV6-4 ASRKQGGSDTQY
. TRBV6-2/TRBV6-3 ASSSPLIENTEAF
. TRBV7-8 ASSPSGALKEKLF
TRBD1 TRBV9 ASSAQTGFKSDEQF
. TRBV19 ASTIGVTDTQY
. TRBV5-1 ASAEGGNNQPQH
. TRBV24-1 ATSDLGQNYGYT
TRBD1 TRBV5-1 ASKTQGGTEAF
. TRBV2 ASSEFLWRGSTDTQY
TRBD1 TRBV6-5 ASSWDRKGPYEQY